One sample yielded the 2 T cell receptor beta chains listed below, sequenced in a study of blood T cell repertoires in COVID-19. Clones were sequenced by immunoSEQ multiplex PCR, and TCRdb holds only the in-frame ones, with some missing. The sample lists roughly 190,000 clones; around 85% were seen once. Sequenced input: peripheral blood. These receptor sequences come from a woman between 55 and 75 years old with acute or convalescent COVID-19.

This chain connects TRBV5-6 to TRBJ1-5; the match to TRBD1 covers 8 bases. V shed 4 bases, J shed 3 bases, and the junction held 3 bases outside the gene matches. Germline values: CDR1 SGHDT, CDR2 YYEEEE. This CDR3 region has 14 residues. In DNA, the CDR3 is TGTGCCAGCAGCGTGGGACAGGTCAATCAGCCCCAGCATTTT. It specifies CASSVGQVNQPQHF.

The chain links TRBV3-1 (or the pseudogene TRBV3-2) to TRBJ1-2; TRBD1 matches 7 bases. J was trimmed by 5 bases and V by 4 bases; bases with no gene match: 10. The CDR3 length is 15 residues. Germline CDR1 reads LGHDT; CDR2 reads YNNKEL (reference sequence). CDR3: CASSPWDRPQYGYTF. The CDR3 DNA sequence: TGTGCCAGCAGCCCGTGGGACAGACCACAATATGGCTACACCTTC.